This T cell receptor (beta chain) was documented in a study of blood T cell repertoires in COVID-19. Study at large: Acute-phase and convalescent COVID-19 samples originated in the United States, Italy and Spain.

V lost 1 base and J 1 base, leaving 7 bases between the germline ends. Germline assignment: CDR1 SGHTA and CDR2 FQGTGA. The CDR3 extends over 14 amino acids. As originally analysed: Scientists estimated how many nucleated cells there were by amplifying reference gene primers. Using immunoSEQ multiplex PCR, the repertoire was profiled, and TCRdb retains in-frame clones only, with some absent. V and J calls plus clone size are reproduced from that table; the DNA served to infer D and trimming. The repertoire holds about 110,000 clones, with just over 70% as singletons. Sequencing was carried out using peripheral blood. The receptor was isolated from a human donor with acute or convalescent COVID-19. The donor label of this sample is uncertain. The V and J genes are TRBV7-3 and TRBJ1-1; D uncertain. CDR3 DNA sequence: TGTGCCAGCAGCTTAAGTCGGGGGAACACTGAAGCTTTCTTT. Translation: CASSLSRGNTEAFF. Looking up the rest from reference TRBV7-3 and TRBJ1-1 gives the full variable domain: GAGVSQTPSNKVTEKGKYVELRCDPISGHTALYWYRQSLGQGPEFLIYFQGTGAADDSGLPNDRFFAVRPEGSVSTLKIQRTERGDSAVYLCASSLSRGNTEAFFGQGTRLTVV.